These 16 T cell receptor beta chains share one sample of origin, sequenced in a study of CD8+CD57+ T cells in acquired aplastic anemia. For CDR3 and TCR beta VDJ profiling, genomic DNA was the template used. TCRdb called the reads again in MiXCR, with one record for every CDR3 protein. The sample has 250,000 to 350,000 distinct CDR3 sequences, roughly 53% seen once. Patients chosen for sequencing had CD8+CD57+ cells that had expanded, as shown by flow cytometry. Sequenced material: sorted CD4+, CD8+, or CD8+CD57+ T cells (not recorded which) from PBMCs. The receptors were gathered from a human donor with aplastic anemia.

As regards this clonotype: Given the absence of the conserved phenylalanine or tryptophan at the CDR3 end, a read error is likely. This chain connects TRBV4-1 to TRBJ1-6; D is undetermined. Germline V gene lookup returns CDR1 MGHRA and CDR2 YSYEKL. The CDR3 contains 19 residues. The CDR3 nucleotides are TGCGCCAGCAGTCAAGATATGGCCGGTTTGAGCTCCTATAATTCACCCCTCCACCTT. Translated, it gives CASSQDMAGLSSYNSPLHL.

J is TRBJ1-1 and V is TRBV7-2; no clear D gene. The CDR3 loop spans 14 amino acids. The V gene's germline CDR1 is SGHTA and CDR2 FQGNSA. V was shortened by 1 base and J by 1 base, with 7 bases between the two germline ends. This CDR3 is CASSLGPGNTEAFF. CDR3 nucleotides: TGTGCCAGCAGCTTAGGGCCAGGGAACACTGAAGCTTTCTTT.

Remarks on this clonotype: One junction end does not reproduce the germline sequence, and a read error may be involved. This sequence joins TRBV7-2 and TRBJ2-7, with 9 positions matching TRBD2. The CDR3 covers 16 residues. CDR1 and CDR2 from the germline V gene are SGHTA and FQGNSA. CDR3 DNA: TGCGCCAGCAGCCAACCCCTAAGCGGGAGGTCCTACGAGCAGTACTTC. Its protein is CASSQPLSGRSYEQYF.

This clonotype was seen a few times. The J gene is TRBJ2-2, the V gene TRBV20-1, with a possible D match to TRBD1 (6 bases). V lost 6 bases and J 4 bases, leaving 15 bases between the germline ends. The CDR3 runs to 14 residues. CDR1 and CDR2 (germline): DFQATT, SNEGSKA (reference sequence). CDR3 bases: TGCAGTGCCCCCTCGGACAGCGGCACCGGGGAGCTGTTTTTT. Protein: CSAPSDSGTGELFF.

This clonotype was detected a few times. The gene calls are TRBV2 and TRBJ2-7; possible D gene TRBD1, 6 bases. The germline CDR1 and CDR2 sequences are SNHLY and FYNNEI. This CDR3 contains 12 residues. Trimming took off 6 bases at V and 6 bases at J, with 12 bases between the two ends. CDR3 coding DNA: TGTGCCAGCAGAGCAGGGGTTGGCGAGCAGTACTTC. Its translation: CASRAGVGEQYF.

This clonotype was found many times. V usage is TRBV20-1 and J usage is TRBJ2-1, with 9 bases matching TRBD2. From germline, CDR1 is DFQATT and CDR2 SNEGSKA (reference sequence). Trimming removed 3 bases from V and 8 bases from J; junction bases left unmatched: 8. The CDR3 sequence is 14 residues long. CDR3 sequence reads: CSASDLAGSDEQFF. The CDR3 nucleotides read TGCAGTGCTAGTGACCTAGCGGGAAGCGATGAGCAGTTCTTC.

V usage is TRBV7-9 and J usage is TRBJ1-2; D gene unclear. Between the trimmed V and J ends, which lost 1 base and 1 base, there was a span of 7 bases. The CDR3 consists of 14 residues. CDR1 is SEHNR, CDR2 FQNEAQ, per germline (reference sequence). The CDR3 coding sequence is TGTGCCAGCAGCTTAGGCAGTCTTAACTATGGCTACACCTTC. Encoded protein: CASSLGSLNYGYTF.

This chain connects TRBV6-4 to TRBJ1-1; TRBD1 matches at 7 bases. The CDR3 loop spans 17 amino acids. Trimming removed 8 bases from V and 5 bases from J; junction bases left unmatched: 20. Looked up from germline, CDR1 is MRHNA and CDR2 is SNTAGT. The CDR3 loop reads CASRPEGAAGEYTEAFF. In DNA form, the CDR3 reads TGTGCCAGCCGCCCGGAGGGGGCCGCTGGGGAATATACTGAAGCTTTCTTT.

This clonotype was recorded a few times. This sequence joins TRBV14 and TRBJ1-6, with 9 nucleotides matching TRBD1. Per the germline V gene, CDR1 is SGHDN and CDR2 is FVKESK. This CDR3 is 15 amino acids long. After removal of 5 bases from V and 10 bases from J, the junction contained 9 bases not matched to a gene. The CDR3 region is CASSGTGGLGSPLHF. As DNA, the CDR3 is TGTGCCAGCAGCGGAACAGGGGGCTTAGGATCACCCCTCCACTTT.

The rearrangement links TRBV25-1 to TRBJ2-5; D not certain. The V gene lost 2 bases and the J gene lost 2 bases, with 6 bases spanning the gap. Germline V CDR1 and CDR2: MGHDK, SYGVNS. This CDR3 has 13 amino acids. In DNA form, the CDR3 reads TGTGCCAGCAGTGAAGGACCTCAAGAGACCCAGTACTTC. It yields the protein CASSEGPQETQYF.

The chain carries TRBV7-9 and TRBJ2-2; D possibly uses TRBD1 or TRBD2 (5 bases each). Germline-derived CDR1 and CDR2 are SEHNR and FQNEAQ (reference sequence). V was clipped by 6 bases and J by 1 base, with 12 bases between them. The CDR3 contains 15 residues. CDR3: CASSGPGRNTGELFF. Here the CDR3 DNA reads TGTGCCAGCAGTGGGCCAGGGAGGAACACCGGGGAGCTGTTTTTT.

This chain links TRBV7-3 with TRBJ2-3, with D unclear. The CDR3 consists of 13 residues. The germline V gene encodes CDR1 SGHTA and CDR2 FQGTGA. Trimming cost V 0 bases and J 6 bases, with 7 bases left between them. The chain's CDR3 is CASSLTRVDTQYF. In DNA form, the CDR3 reads TGTGCCAGCAGCTTAACTAGGGTGGATACGCAGTATTTT.

There are many counts of this clonotype. This rearrangement joins TRBV20-1 to TRBJ2-7, with 7 bases matching TRBD2. CDR1 and CDR2 from the germline V gene are DFQATT and SNEGSKA (reference sequence). With 0 bases clipped from V and 3 bases from J, the junction kept 14 bases outside the gene matches. The CDR3 has 17 residues. The DNA of the CDR3 is TGCAGTGCTAGAGACAGCCAGGCACTAGCGAGGAACTACGAGCAGTACTTC. Its protein product is CSARDSQALARNYEQYF.

This clonotype has at least ten counts. The CDR3 DNA is TGCGCCAGCAGGCCTCCCGGACAGGGTAACGGGGAGCTGTTTTTT. Translated, it gives CASRPPGQGNGELFF. The chain links TRBV5-1 to TRBJ2-2; 8 bases map to TRBD1. V gave up 5 bases and J gave up 7 bases; unmatched junction bases: 10. This CDR3 region has 15 residues. The germline V gene encodes CDR1 SGHRS and CDR2 YFSETQ.

On this clonotype: Given a much more abundant clone one base away, this may be a read error. The chain uses TRBV5-1 and TRBJ2-3; unclear D gene. Germline V gene sequence: CDR1 SGHRS, CDR2 YFSETQ. The CDR3 has 13 amino acids. CDR3 DNA sequence: TGCGCCAGCAGCTTGGCCGGCAGGAGTACGCAGTGTTTT. Residues: CASSLAGRSTQCF.

The chain joins TRBV20-1 to TRBJ1-2; the D gene is possibly TRBD1 (5 bases). The germline V and J ends were trimmed by 8 bases and 1 base, with 14 bases remaining between them. Germline CDR1 is DFQATT and CDR2 is SNEGSKA (reference sequence). This CDR3 has 13 residues. The CDR3 DNA is TGCAGTTACTCGCTTCAGGGTAACTATGGCTACACCTTC. Protein product: CSYSLQGNYGYTF.